This T cell receptor beta chain is from a study of blood T cell repertoires in COVID-19. Study summary: The United States, Italy and Spain provided the acute and convalescent COVID-19 samples.

V lost 7 bases and J 2 bases, leaving 8 bases between the germline ends. This CDR3 region has 12 residues. The germline V gene encodes CDR1 MDHEN and CDR2 SYDVKM. In the original analysis: The assay estimated nucleated cells by amplifying reference gene primers. Profiling relied on immunoSEQ multiplex PCR, and the TCRdb table lists in-frame clones only, not all of them. V, J and clone size are those of that table, while D and trimming were read from the DNA. The table includes approximately 100,000 clones, around 87% detected once. This receptor was taken from a woman aged 25 to 39 with acute or convalescent COVID-19. The sample comprised peripheral blood. This chain connects TRBV28 to TRBJ1-2; unclear D gene. In DNA form, the CDR3 reads TGTGCCAGCAAAAGTCAGAACTATGGCTACACCTTC. This sequence encodes CASKSQNYGYTF.